This TCR beta chain was sequenced in a study of Ad26.COV2.S vaccination and SARS-CoV-2 variants. The treatment is: roughly 20 received Ad26.COV2.S at low or high dose, single or two shots; roughly five received placebo; per-sample allocation not given. Collection of samples fell on day 63 after the first vaccine or placebo injection. The data were produced by immunoSEQ multiplex PCR, yet TCRdb's version contains in-frame clones alone and is incomplete. The profile shows some 340,000 clones, 85% to 90% of them singletons. Germline loops: CDR1 MNHEY, CDR2 SVGAGI. The V end lost 8 bases, the J end lost 3 bases, and 12 bases lay between the germline ends. CDR3 size: 13 residues.

Sequenced material: peripheral blood, taken in a trial of Ad26.COV2.S vaccine versus placebo. This chain connects TRBV6-5 to TRBJ2-3; D is tentatively TRBD1 or TRBD2 (6 bases each). The clonotype was recovered from a person aged 18-65 years who received the Ad26.COV2.S COVID-19 vaccine or a placebo. CDR3 bases: TGTGCCAGCGGGGGGCCAGAGACAGATACGCAGTATTTT. As protein: CASGGPETDTQYF.